The clone carrying this T cell receptor beta chain has only one observation. Those enrolled in Seattle joined during active infection and were followed longitudinally afterward. In the source study's methods: Quantification of nucleated cells was approximated via reference gene primer amplification. TCRdb keeps only in-frame clones here, not all; method: immunoSEQ multiplex PCR. Clone size and the V and J calls come from that table; the DNA yielded D and trimming. The data show fewer than 200,000 clones, with 75% to 90% seen just once and roughly 7.5% held by the top ten. Per germline, CDR1 KGHSH and CDR2 LQKENI. This CDR3 has 14 residues. V gave up 4 bases and J gave up 5 bases; unmatched junction bases: 7. The data were obtained in a study of blood T cell repertoires in COVID-19. For the study at large: Donors in the United States, Italy and Spain gave samples during acute or convalescent COVID-19. Nucleic acid was either cDNA or gDNA, and it came from T cells, B-cell-depleted T cells, or PBMCs.

This TCR derives from a woman between 70 and 85 years old with COVID-19, enrolled during active disease. This chain connects TRBV18 to TRBJ2-5, with 7 bases identical to TRBD1. Sequenced sample: peripheral blood. The CDR3: CASSLTGAGETQYF. CDR3 DNA sequence: TGTGCCAGCTCACTAACAGGGGCCGGGGAGACCCAGTACTTC.